The 2 T cell receptor beta chains in this list originate from one sample, sequenced in a study of CD8 T cells in ankylosing spondylitis. Study-wide findings and caveats: Blood from ankylosing spondylitis patients appeared to carry a characteristic roughly 8-variant TCR beta motif.

TCRdb re-analysed the 5' RACE reads in MiXCR, keeping a single row per CDR3 protein. Here the sample spans 700,000 to 850,000 distinct CDR3 sequences, about 12% being singletons. These receptors have no known antigen. The source material was blood, either unsorted or a sorted T cell fraction (not recorded which). The receptors originated from a male donor with ankylosing spondylitis.

V gene TRBV20-1 combines with J gene TRBJ2-5; perhaps TRBD1 as D (5 bases). The CDR3 runs to 12 residues. V lost 6 bases and J 7 bases, leaving 15 bases between the germline ends. The germline gives CDR1 DFQATT, CDR2 SNEGSKA (reference sequence). The DNA of the CDR3 is TGCAGTGCAGTCCGGGCCCAGGGGACCCAGTACTTC. This translates into CSAVRAQGTQYF.

The chain recombines TRBV5-1 with TRBJ1-2; D possibly corresponds to TRBD1 (5 bases). V was pared by 5 bases and J by 7 bases, with 24 bases between. Germline assignment: CDR1 SGHRS and CDR2 YFSETQ. This CDR3 is 16 amino acids long. Here the CDR3 DNA reads TGCGCCAGCAGTCGGGACCTGGCAGAAGTTTATGGTGGCTACACCTTC. Protein sequence: CASSRDLAEVYGGYTF.